This TCR beta chain was found in a study of T-cell reconstitution after alpha-beta-depleted transplantation in children. Trimming took 7 bases from V and 9 from J; bases not matched to a gene: 16. The germline gives CDR1 DFQATT, CDR2 SNEGSKA (reference sequence). This CDR3 contains 15 residues. This clonotype was observed many times. Unique molecular identifiers were used to barcode this TCRbeta library. TCRdb itself ran the PCR reads through MiXCR, one entry per CDR3 protein. The sample has some 590,000 distinct CDR3 sequences, roughly a tenth seen once. The sequenced sample was PBMCs from the stem cell graft donor, obtained from the stem cell graft. This chain connects TRBV20-1 to TRBJ2-1; TRBD2 aligns across 9 bases. The receptor was derived from a human donor who donated a stem cell graft to a child with acute myeloid leukemia. CDR3 DNA: TGCAGTGTGACCCGGACGCTAGCGGGACGGTCTGAGCAGTTCTTC. Amino acid sequence: CSVTRTLAGRSEQFF.